This T cell receptor beta chain appears in the sequencing data of a study of blood T cell repertoires in COVID-19. Study-level information: The samples span acute and convalescent COVID-19 from the United States, Italy and Spain. T cells, B-cell-depleted T cells, or PBMCs provided the cDNA or gDNA that served as material.

Data came from immunoSEQ multiplex PCR; TCRdb stores just in-frame clones and leaves some out. The sample contains about 22,000 clones, roughly 89% of which appear only once. Patients of the Seattle cohort, enrolled during active infection, were followed longitudinally. The CDR3 covers 15 residues. The germline gives CDR1 LNHDA, CDR2 SQIVND (reference sequence). The J segment lost 3 bases and the V segment lost 6 bases, leaving 11 bases of the junction unmatched. The genes are TRBV19 and TRBJ2-7, with 7 bases lining up with TRBD1. The material sequenced was peripheral blood. The clonotype originates from a man aged 70 or older with COVID-19, enrolled during active disease. Here the CDR3 reads CASSRPRGTDYEQYF. The CDR3 bases are TGTGCCAGTAGCCGTCCCAGGGGGACGGACTACGAGCAGTACTTC.